A single T cell receptor (beta chain) is shown here with its context. Per germline, CDR1 MGHRA and CDR2 YSYEKL. V was clipped by 2 bases and J by 8 bases; unmatched bases: 6. The CDR3 is 15 residues long. These data come from a study of blood T cell repertoires in COVID-19. Study-wide background: The origin of the acute and convalescent COVID-19 samples was the United States, Italy and Spain. From T cells, B-cell-depleted T cells, or PBMCs came the material, which was cDNA or gDNA.

Original processing notes: Reference gene primer amplification gave estimated nucleated cell counts. The assay was immunoSEQ multiplex PCR, and TCRdb's table has in-frame clones only and misses some. From that table come the V and J calls and clone size; the DNA was used to work out D and trimming. The sample lists some 50,000 clones, approximately 80% occurring once. The origin of this receptor is a man aged 40-50 years with acute or convalescent COVID-19. The sequenced sample was peripheral blood. The J gene is TRBJ2-4, the V gene TRBV4-1; 10 nucleotides align to TRBD1. CDR3: CASSQTGTGDYIQYF. The CDR3 bases are TGCGCCAGCAGCCAAACCGGGACAGGGGATTACATTCAGTACTTC.